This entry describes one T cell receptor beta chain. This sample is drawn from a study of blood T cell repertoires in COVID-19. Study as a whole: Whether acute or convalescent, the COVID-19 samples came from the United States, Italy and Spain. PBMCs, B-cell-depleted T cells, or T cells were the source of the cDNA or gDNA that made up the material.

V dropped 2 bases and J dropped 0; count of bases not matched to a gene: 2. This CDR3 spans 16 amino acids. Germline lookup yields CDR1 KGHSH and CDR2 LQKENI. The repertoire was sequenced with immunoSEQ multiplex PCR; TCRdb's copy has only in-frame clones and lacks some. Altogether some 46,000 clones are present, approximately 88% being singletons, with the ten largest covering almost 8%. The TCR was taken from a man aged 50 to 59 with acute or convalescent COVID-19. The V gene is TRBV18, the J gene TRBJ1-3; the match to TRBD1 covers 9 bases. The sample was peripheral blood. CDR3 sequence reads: CASSPGQGNSGNTIYF. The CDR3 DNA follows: TGTGCCAGCTCACCAGGACAGGGGAACTCTGGAAACACCATATATTTT.